This is a list of T cell receptor beta chains from one sample in a study of cytomegalovirus exposure and HLA in healthy donors. Clones were sequenced by immunoSEQ multiplex PCR, and TCRdb holds only the in-frame ones, with some missing. This sample carries more than 85,000 clones, approximately 72% of them seen once, and the ten largest clones take 1.3%. The specimen was PBMCs. The origin of the receptors is a man younger than 40 in good health and CMV-seronegative. Each CDR3 is given with its conserved first and last residue. A D gene is named only where the DNA matches it firmly. The size field is filled for only some rows; it gives once, few, many or a size class.

J gene | clone size | D gene | V gene | CDR3 DNA | CDR3 protein
TRBJ1-1 | NA | TRBD1 | TRBV7-9 | TGTGCCAGCAGCTCCGGGACAGGGAACACTGAAGCTTTCTTT | CASSSGTGNTEAFF
TRBJ1-1 | NA | NA | TRBV4-3 | TGCGCCAGCAGCCAAATCCTTGACAGTCCTAACACTGAAGCTTTCTTT | CASSQILDSPNTEAFF
TRBJ2-1 | NA | TRBD1 | TRBV15 | TGTGCCACCAGCCCTGACAGGGGTACGTACAATGAGCAGTTCTTC | CATSPDRGTYNEQFF
TRBJ1-2 | NA | NA | TRBV11-2 | TGTGCCAGCAGCGAAAGTGGGGAGTGGGATGGCTACACCTTC | CASSESGEWDGYTF
TRBJ2-1 | NA | TRBD2 | TRBV6-4 | TGTGCCAGGATGGGACTAGCGTACTACAATGAGCAGTTCTTC | CARMGLAYYNEQFF
TRBJ2-1 | NA | TRBD1 | TRBV27 | TGTGCCAGCAGTAACCGGGACAGGGGTTACAATGAGCAGTTCTTC | CASSNRDRGYNEQFF
TRBJ2-1 | NA | TRBD2 | TRBV9 | TGTGCCAGCAGCGTGGAGGCTAGCGGTTACAATGAGCAGTTCTTC | CASSVEASGYNEQFF
TRBJ2-1 | once | TRBD1 | TRBV28 | TGTGCCAGCAGGCGGCAGGGGGCGAACAATGAGCAGTTCTTC | CASRRQGANNEQFF
TRBJ2-5 | NA | NA | TRBV5-6 | TGTGCCAGCAGCCCAGACAGCGAAGAGACCCAGTACTTC | CASSPDSEETQYF
TRBJ2-1 | NA | TRBD2 | TRBV27 | TGTGCCAGCAGTTTATTTAGCGGGAGGGCAGGGAATGAGCAGTTCTTC | CASSLFSGRAGNEQFF
TRBJ2-1 | NA | TRBD2 | TRBV19 | TGTGCCAGTAGATTAGCGGGAGGCCTCTCCTACAATGAGCAGTTCTTC | CASRLAGGLSYNEQFF
TRBJ1-1 | NA | TRBD1 | TRBV5-1 | TGCGCCAGCAGCGCTAATCCTCAGGGGGTGAACACTGAAGCTTTCTTT | CASSANPQGVNTEAFF
TRBJ2-7 | NA | TRBD1 | TRBV27 | TGTGCCAGCAGATGGACAGGATCCTACGAGCAGTACTTC | CASRWTGSYEQYF
TRBJ2-3 | NA | TRBD2 | TRBV27 | TGTGCCAGCAGTTTATCCATAGCGGGAGAGAGAGAGGGCACAGATACGCAGTATTTT | CASSLSIAGEREGTDTQYF
TRBJ2-7 | once | TRBD1 | TRBV19 | TGTGCCAGTAGTATAATCCCCGGACAGGGGGTCGAGCAGTACTTC | CASSIIPGQGVEQYF
TRBJ2-2 | NA | TRBD2 | TRBV10-3 | TGTGCCATCAGTCGCCTTGGGACTACCCTACGGGGCGGGGAGCTGTTTTTT | CAISRLGTTLRGGELFF
TRBJ1-2 | NA | NA | TRBV7-8 | TGTGCCAGCAGCTTAGTGGGGGAGGGAGCTAACTATGGCTACACCTTC | CASSLVGEGANYGYTF
TRBJ2-4 | NA | NA | TRBV5-4 | TGTGCCAGCAGCTTGGCACAGGGTGTTGATAGTGGGGCCAAAAACATTCAGTACTTC | CASSLAQGVDSGAKNIQYF
TRBJ2-7 | once | NA | TRBV2 | TGTGCCAGCAACGATCGGGGGGCCCGGGTGGGGGAGTACTTC | CASNDRGARVGEYF
TRBJ1-6 | NA | TRBD1 | TRBV6-6 | TGTGCCAGCAGTTCGTCGGACAGGGGCTCTAATTCACCCCTCCACTTT | CASSSSDRGSNSPLHF
TRBJ1-4 | few | NA | TRBV15 | TGTGCCACCAGCAGAGATCAGGGCAGGTTGGGGCCAGAGGATGAAAAACTGTTTTTT | CATSRDQGRLGPEDEKLFF
TRBJ2-3 | NA | NA | TRBV6-5 | TGTGCCAGCAAAGAAACTAGCACAGATACGCAGTATTTT | CASKETSTDTQYF
TRBJ2-6 | NA | NA | TRBV27 | TGTGCCAGCAGTTTTGAGGGAACCGGGGCCAACGTCCTGACTTTC | CASSFEGTGANVLTF
TRBJ2-2 | NA | TRBD1 | TRBV19 | TGTGCCAGTCGCTTGTCCGGGACAGTGGGGAACACCGGGGAGCTGTTTTTT | CASRLSGTVGNTGELFF
TRBJ2-7 | NA | TRBD2 | TRBV10-3 | TGTGCCATCAGTTTGTCTAGCGGGCCAAGAGACGAGCAGTACTTC | CAISLSSGPRDEQYF
TRBJ1-2 | NA | NA | TRBV5-3 | TGTGCCAGAAGCTTGGAGTCAGCGAGGGTGTGGGGCTACACCTTC | CARSLESARVWGYTF
TRBJ1-1 | NA | TRBD1 | TRBV27 | TGTGCCAGCAGTCTTCAGGGGGCTGTTGGCACTGAAGCTTTCTTT | CASSLQGAVGTEAFF
TRBJ1-2 | NA | TRBD1 | TRBV5-4 | TGTGCCAGCAGCCTGGACAGGGTGGGCTATGGCTACACCTTC | CASSLDRVGYGYTF
TRBJ2-7 | NA | NA | TRBV6-6 | TGTGCCAGCAGTTACGTACCGGAGGGGGGGCTCGAGCAGTACTTC | CASSYVPEGGLEQYF
TRBJ2-1 | NA | NA | TRBV1 | TGCACCAGCAGCCAGCACCCTCTGAGGACTAGCGTTAGCTCCTACAATGAGCAGTTCTTC | CTSSQHPLRTSVSSYNEQFF
TRBJ2-7 | NA | TRBD1 | TRBV29-1 | TGCAGCTCCACGGGACAGGGGAACGAGCAGTACTTC | CSSTGQGNEQYF
TRBJ1-2 | few | NA | TRBV7-9 | TGTTCCAGCAGCTTAGACGGGGGTGGCTACACCTTC | CSSSLDGGGYTF
TRBJ2-1 | NA | TRBD2 | TRBV7-9 | TGTGCCAGCAGCTTTCCCAAAGGGACTAGCGGGAGGGCCAGTGAGCAGTTCTTC | CASSFPKGTSGRASEQFF
TRBJ1-3 | few | NA | TRBV27 | TGTGCCAGCAGACCGGGTCCCTCATCTGGAAACACCATATATTTT | CASRPGPSSGNTIYF
TRBJ2-7 | few | TRBD1 | TRBV11-2 | TGTGCCAGCACCCTAGGGACAGGTGGGGCCGAGCAGTACTTC | CASTLGTGGAEQYF
TRBJ1-1 | NA | NA | TRBV27 | TGTGCCAGCACTTTGAGGTCGGGCACTGAAGCTTTCTTT | CASTLRSGTEAFF
TRBJ2-7 | NA | TRBD1 | TRBV6-6 | TGTGCCGCTAAGACAGGGAACGCCTACGAGCAGTACTTC | CAAKTGNAYEQYF
TRBJ2-1 | NA | TRBD2 | TRBV5-1 | TGCGCCAGCAGCACTAGCGGGGTAAGGTCGTCCAATGAGCAGTTCTTC | CASSTSGVRSSNEQFF
TRBJ1-2 | NA | NA | TRBV25-1 | TGTGCCAGCAGTCCCGGGATCCTGGGCTATGGCTACACCTTC | CASSPGILGYGYTF
TRBJ2-3 | NA | TRBD2 | TRBV5-1 | TGCGCCAGCAGCCCAGAAGTAGCGGGGGCCGGGGCAGATACGCAGTATTTT | CASSPEVAGAGADTQYF
TRBJ1-1 | NA | TRBD1 | TRBV29-1 | TGCAGCGTCAGACAGGGCGAACTCCTGAACACTGAAGCTTTCTTT | CSVRQGELLNTEAFF
TRBJ2-1 | NA | TRBD1 | TRBV5-4 | TGTGCCAGCAGCCGAACAGGGGGCAATGGGCAGTTCTTC | CASSRTGGNGQFF